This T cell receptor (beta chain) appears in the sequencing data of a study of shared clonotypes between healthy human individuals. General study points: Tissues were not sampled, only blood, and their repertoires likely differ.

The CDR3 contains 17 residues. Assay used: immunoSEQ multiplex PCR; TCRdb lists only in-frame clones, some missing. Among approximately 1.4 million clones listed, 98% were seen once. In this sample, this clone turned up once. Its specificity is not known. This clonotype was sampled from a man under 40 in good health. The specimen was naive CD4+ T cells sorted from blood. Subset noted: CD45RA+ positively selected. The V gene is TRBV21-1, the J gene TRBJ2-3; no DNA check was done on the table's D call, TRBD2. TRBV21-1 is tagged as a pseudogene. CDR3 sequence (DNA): TGTGCCAGCAGCGGGCCTAGCGGGAGAGGGGACACAGATACGCAGTATTTT. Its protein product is CASSGPSGRGDTDTQYF.